This T cell receptor (beta chain) was profiled in a study of cytomegalovirus exposure and HLA in healthy donors. About the study: From HLA-typed donors, an early data release held around 80 million unique TCRs. Study-level points and caveats: Accurate prediction of most subjects' HLA-A and HLA-B alleles from TCR beta sequences was reported.

On this clone itself: What it binds is not known.

V shed 1 base and J shed 3 bases, with 8 bases lying between them. The CDR3 is made up of 14 amino acids. Germline V gene data show CDR1 as SGHRS and CDR2 as YFSETQ. The study ran its PCR with 60 Vbeta and 13 Jbeta primers. Some clones are missing from TCRdb's copy, which holds only in-frame ones; the method was immunoSEQ multiplex PCR. The sample gives more than 90,000 clones, around 82% of which show up once; 0.7% to 0.85% is in the top ten. This sequence joins TRBV5-1 and TRBJ1-5, with a weak D call TRBD1 (5 bases). Sequencing input: PBMCs. The clonotype was recovered from a woman aged 55-70 years in good health and CMV-seronegative. CDR3 sequence (DNA): TGCGCCAGCAGCTTGTCGGGACTCAATCAGCCCCAGCATTTT. Protein sequence: CASSLSGLNQPQHF.